These T cell receptor beta chains were read from a single sample in a study of T cell repertoires in cytomegalovirus infection. Via MiXCR, TCRdb re-called the reads, giving one row per CDR3 protein. This sample carries 120,000 to 150,000 distinct CDR3 sequences, roughly 6.5% of them seen once, and the ten largest clones take about 20%. Material: PBMCs. The receptors originated from a human donor in good health (CMV status not recorded). Some clones in this sample may be carry-over from other donors' samples. CDR3s leave out the opening cysteine and the closing phenylalanine or tryptophan. D genes are given only for firm matches.

CDR3aa	v_gene	j_gene	d_gene
ASSQEASQRAKNTEAF	TRBV4-3	TRBJ1-1	.
ASSVERQGGTEAF	TRBV7-2	TRBJ1-1	TRBD1
ASSLELDEKLF	TRBV5-1	TRBJ1-4	.
ASSLVGMNTEAF	TRBV5-1	TRBJ1-1	.
ASSETGGLQF	TRBV2	TRBJ2-1	.
ASSLGGPSTDTQY	TRBV7-2	TRBJ2-3	.
ASSSGVDTQY	TRBV7-2	TRBJ2-3	.
ASSFPGGNQPQH	TRBV7-2	TRBJ1-5	.
ASANSQGGNEQF	TRBV5-1	TRBJ2-1	TRBD1
ASSLYRVYSYEQY	TRBV12-3/TRBV12-4	TRBJ2-7	.
ASSPFGVYQETQY	TRBV28	TRBJ2-5	.
ASALGTGGAKTQY	TRBV12-5	TRBJ2-5	TRBD1
ASSFGTGIYEQY	TRBV7-9	TRBJ2-7	TRBD1
ASRGHRGWTEAF	TRBV28	TRBJ1-1	TRBD1
ASSPTGGIEKLF	TRBV7-2	TRBJ1-4	TRBD1
ASSFSQGTGELF	TRBV7-3	TRBJ2-2	.
SARGGGDPDTQY	TRBV20-1	TRBJ2-3	TRBD2
ASSKDGILTGELF	TRBV19	TRBJ2-2	.
ASRPGLASAEQF	TRBV19	TRBJ2-1	TRBD2
ASTPARGWGTDTQY	TRBV25-1	TRBJ2-3	.
ASRTGTFPRNTEAF	TRBV6-2/TRBV6-3	TRBJ1-1	.
ASSPRLNTGELF	TRBV7-3	TRBJ2-2	.
ASSQDRVTEAF	TRBV14	TRBJ1-1	.
ASSMWGNAYNSPLH	TRBV19	TRBJ1-6	.
SATPGTSGGYNEQF	TRBV20-1	TRBJ2-1	TRBD2
ASSYLTSGANEQF	TRBV6-2/TRBV6-3	TRBJ2-1	TRBD2